This is a list of T cell receptor beta chains from one sample in a study of blood T cells in healthy people across ages. TCRdb called the 5' RACE reads again in MiXCR, with one record for every CDR3 protein. Of about 1 million distinct CDR3 sequences listed, 20% to 25% were seen once; the top ten hold about 0.72%. This sample also appeared in a second study, on T cells of mothers and their children.

Sequencing input: blood. The receptors shown here come from a girl aged 2-10 years in good health. The CDR3 runs from the conserved cysteine through the conserved F or W. The order of the fields is V gene, clone size, J gene, D gene, CDR3 protein, CDR3 DNA. The D gene is left open where the match is weak. Not every row has a clone size; where given, it reads once, few, many or a size class.

TRBV14	few	TRBJ1-4	.	CASSQEEIGGPGSEKLFF	TGTGCCAGCAGCCAAGAAGAAATAGGTGGTCCAGGAAGTGAAAAACTGTTTTTT
TRBV10-3	.	TRBJ2-1	TRBD2	CAISETSGSRWNEQFF	TGTGCCATCAGTGAGACTAGCGGGAGTAGATGGAATGAGCAGTTCTTC
TRBV29-1	.	TRBJ1-1	TRBD1	CSVKPQGPYEAFF	TGCAGCGTTAAACCACAGGGGCCGTATGAAGCTTTCTTT
TRBV6-1	.	TRBJ2-3	.	CASSAITAIATDTQYF	TGTGCCAGCAGTGCGATCACGGCGATTGCCACAGATACGCAGTATTTT
TRBV12-3/TRBV12-4	.	TRBJ1-5	.	CASSLAAGGIQPQHF	TGTGCCAGCAGTTTAGCAGCCGGGGGCATTCAGCCCCAGCATTTT
TRBV25-1	.	TRBJ2-5	.	CATQNLGEETQYF	TGTGCCACCCAAAACCTAGGGGAAGAGACCCAGTACTTC
TRBV3-1	few	TRBJ2-5	.	CASSLPVGQQYF	TGTGCCAGCAGCCTCCCCGTCGGGCAGCAGTACTTC
TRBV5-1	.	TRBJ2-5	.	CARNGARTQETQYF	TGCGCCAGAAACGGGGCGAGGACCCAAGAGACCCAGTACTTC
TRBV5-1	.	TRBJ2-1	TRBD2	CASSLQTSGGDEQFF	TGCGCCAGCAGCTTGCAGACTAGCGGGGGGGATGAGCAGTTCTTC
TRBV12-3/TRBV12-4	once	TRBJ2-7	.	CASNNPDYEQYF	TGTGCCAGCAACAACCCAGACTACGAGCAGTACTTC
TRBV29-1	few	TRBJ2-5	.	CSVLTGAEETQYF	TGCAGCGTTCTGACAGGAGCCGAAGAGACCCAGTACTTC
TRBV5-1	.	TRBJ1-1	.	CASSSAGGLEIAFF	TGCGCCAGCAGCTCTGCTGGGGGGCTTGAGATTGCTTTCTTT
TRBV20-1	.	TRBJ2-5	TRBD2	CSAQRTSGQETQYF	TGCAGTGCCCAAAGGACTAGCGGCCAAGAGACCCAGTACTTC
TRBV28	.	TRBJ2-7	TRBD1	CASSSPGQHSYEQYF	TGTGCCAGCAGTTCTCCGGGACAGCACTCCTACGAGCAGTACTTC
TRBV5-1	few	TRBJ1-2	TRBD1	CASSFWTGEDGYTF	TGCGCCAGCAGCTTCTGGACAGGGGAAGATGGCTACACCTTC
TRBV2	.	TRBJ2-2	.	CASRVPIGVNTGELFF	TGTGCCAGCAGGGTACCGATAGGGGTTAACACCGGGGAGCTGTTTTTT
TRBV5-1	few	TRBJ2-6	.	CASRSPSGANVLTF	TGCGCCAGCAGATCACCCTCTGGGGCCAACGTCCTGACTTTC
TRBV12-3/TRBV12-4	.	TRBJ2-1	.	CASSLGPTTFF	TGTGCCAGCAGTTTAGGGCCTACCACTTTCTTC
TRBV29-1	.	TRBJ1-2	.	CSVGATLTYGYTF	TGCAGCGTTGGGGCTACCTTGACCTATGGCTACACCTTC
TRBV11-3	few	TRBJ1-2	.	CASSSRALLFYGYTF	TGTGCCAGCAGCTCAAGGGCCCTCCTTTTCTATGGCTACACCTTC
TRBV4-3	.	TRBJ2-7	.	CASSQVGTPLDEQYF	TGCGCCAGCAGCCAAGTGGGGACTCCCCTCGACGAGCAGTACTTC
TRBV18	few	TRBJ1-1	.	CASSTLKAANTEAFF	TGTGCCAGCTCGACGCTTAAGGCGGCGAACACTGAAGCTTTCTTT
TRBV4-1	few	TRBJ2-1	.	CASSQDPVMEQFF	TGCGCCAGCAGCCAAGATCCTGTAATGGAGCAGTTCTTC
TRBV7-4	few	TRBJ2-7	TRBD2	CASSFGLAGGLGAYEQYF	TGTGCCAGCAGCTTCGGGCTAGCGGGAGGACTAGGGGCCTACGAGCAGTACTTC
TRBV15	once	TRBJ2-3	TRBD2	CATSGAPTSGTDTQYF	TGTGCCACCAGCGGGGCGCCTACTAGCGGCACAGATACGCAGTATTTT
TRBV20-1	many	TRBJ2-7	.	CSAHKRGQSSYEQYF	TGCAGTGCTCACAAACGGGGGCAAAGCTCCTACGAGCAGTACTTC
TRBV4-1	.	TRBJ1-2	.	CASSQFQGSDGYTF	TGCGCCAGCAGCCAATTCCAGGGTTCCGATGGCTACACCTTC
TRBV20-1	.	TRBJ2-1	.	CSARTPQGSFNEQFF	TGCAGTGCTAGGACCCCTCAGGGCTCGTTCAATGAGCAGTTCTTC
TRBV11-2	few	TRBJ2-5	.	CASSLKPVDLDLQETQYF	TGTGCCAGCAGCTTGAAACCGGTTGATTTGGATCTACAAGAGACCCAGTACTTC
TRBV19	few	TRBJ2-5	.	CASAHPQETQYF	TGTGCCAGTGCCCATCCCCAAGAGACCCAGTACTTC
TRBV5-1	.	TRBJ2-5	TRBD1	CASSRITGAIGETQYF	TGCGCCAGCAGCCGGATCACAGGGGCCATCGGGGAGACCCAGTACTTC
TRBV29-1	.	TRBJ2-1	.	CSVEDQVASSSYNEQFF	TGCAGCGTTGAAGATCAAGTCGCGTCGAGCTCCTACAATGAGCAGTTCTTC
TRBV20-1	.	TRBJ1-1	.	CSARNRRWNTEAFF	TGCAGTGCTAGAAATAGGAGGTGGAACACTGAAGCTTTCTTT
TRBV4-3	.	TRBJ2-2	TRBD1	CASSHHGQGADTGELFF	TGCGCCAGCAGCCACCATGGGCAGGGGGCCGACACCGGGGAGCTGTTTTTT
TRBV11-2	few	TRBJ2-2	.	CASSLPYRVSDTGELFF	TGTGCCAGCAGCTTACCCTACAGGGTAAGCGACACCGGGGAGCTGTTTTTT
TRBV18	few	TRBJ2-3	.	CASSPRDRRMQYF	TGTGCCAGCTCGCCAAGGGACCGCCGAATGCAGTATTTT
TRBV6-5	few	TRBJ2-4	.	CASSYSQGNIQYF	TGTGCCAGCAGTTACTCCCAGGGAAACATTCAGTACTTC
TRBV4-1	.	TRBJ2-7	TRBD2	CASSQPTSGRKNEQYF	TGCGCCAGCAGCCAACCTACTAGCGGGAGGAAAAACGAGCAGTACTTC
TRBV29-1	.	TRBJ2-3	TRBD2	CSAELAGEGDTQYF	TGCAGCGCTGAACTAGCGGGAGAGGGAGATACGCAGTATTTT
TRBV7-3	.	TRBJ1-1	.	CASSRDTNTEAFF	TGTGCCAGCAGTCGGGACACGAACACTGAAGCTTTCTTT
TRBV27	.	TRBJ2-1	.	CASSPRDNDPYNEQFF	TGTGCCAGCAGTCCTCGGGACAACGATCCCTACAATGAGCAGTTCTTC
TRBV25-1	.	TRBJ1-2	.	CASSEAPGLYGYTF	TGTGCCAGCAGTGAAGCCCCAGGCCTCTATGGCTACACCTTC
TRBV4-2	.	TRBJ2-3	.	CASSQGLAPELTQYF	TGTGCCAGCAGCCAAGGTCTTGCCCCCGAGCTTACGCAGTATTTT
TRBV12-3/TRBV12-4	many	TRBJ1-2	.	CASSLQANYGYTF	TGTGCCAGCAGTTTGCAAGCTAACTATGGCTACACCTTC
TRBV14	.	TRBJ2-1	.	CASSQRLVNEQFF	TGTGCCAGCAGCCAGAGACTAGTCAATGAGCAGTTCTTC
TRBV12-3/TRBV12-4	once	TRBJ2-3	.	CASRGGTDVQYF	TGTGCCAGCAGGGGGGGCACAGATGTGCAGTATTTT
TRBV9	few	TRBJ1-3	.	CASSDDWSGNTIYF	TGTGCCAGCAGCGACGATTGGAGTGGAAACACCATATATTTT
TRBV6-2/TRBV6-3	once	TRBJ2-2	TRBD2	CATQPGLETTGELFF	TGTGCCACCCAACCGGGACTAGAGACCACCGGGGAGCTGTTTTTT
TRBV11-2	.	TRBJ2-2	TRBD1	CASSRGQGNTGELFF	TGTGCCAGCAGTCGGGGACAGGGGAACACCGGGGAGCTGTTTTTT
TRBV4-2	few	TRBJ1-5	TRBD1	CASSGQGSQPQHF	TGTGCCAGCAGCGGACAGGGCTCCCAGCCCCAGCATTTT
TRBV20-1	few	TRBJ2-7	.	CSARGGGGSIEQYF	TGCAGTGCTAGGGGAGGGGGCGGGAGCATCGAGCAGTACTTC
TRBV7-9	.	TRBJ1-2	.	CASSLGQNSVLYGYTF	TGTGCCAGCAGCTTAGGACAGAACAGCGTGCTTTATGGCTACACCTTC
TRBV12-3/TRBV12-4	few	TRBJ2-3	TRBD2	CASRRGFGDTQYF	TGTGCCAGTCGGCGGGGGTTTGGCGATACGCAGTATTTT
TRBV7-9	.	TRBJ2-7	TRBD1	CASSLGQGALNEQYF	TGTGCCAGCAGCTTAGGCCAGGGGGCGCTGAACGAGCAGTACTTC
TRBV6-4	.	TRBJ2-2	.	CASSDSSGELFF	TGTGCCAGCAGTGACTCGTCCGGGGAGCTGTTTTTT
TRBV14	few	TRBJ2-7	.	CASSQAGFYEQYF	TGTGCCAGCAGCCAAGCGGGGTTTTACGAGCAGTACTTC